These T cell receptor beta chains were read from a single sample in a study of T cells after posttransplantation cyclophosphamide. TCRdb's table, derived via immunoSEQ multiplex PCR, lists solely in-frame clones and lacks some. Found here are about 12,000 clones, approximately 2% of them singletons; the top ten hold about 14%. The material was PBMCs, obtained after allogeneic stem cell transplant with posttransplant cyclophosphamide. These TCRs come from a young adult male patient who received an allogeneic stem cell transplant from a related donor, was CMV-positive, and had no GVHD. Part of the T cells may come from the graft donor. CDR3s include the opening cysteine and the closing phenylalanine or tryptophan. Fields, in order: J gene, clone size, V gene, D gene, CDR3 DNA, CDR3 protein. A D gene is named only where the DNA matches it firmly. Clone sizes are given selectively: once, few, many, or a class where the clone is expanded.

J gene: TRBJ2-1
clone size: few
V gene: TRBV4-1
D gene: TRBD2
CDR3 DNA: TGCGCCAGCAGCCAAGAACCCAGGATTAATTTAGCGGGAGGACCAGTCTTC
CDR3 protein: CASSQEPRINLAGGPVF

J gene: TRBJ1-2
clone size: few
V gene: TRBV15
D gene: TRBD1
CDR3 DNA: TGTGCCACCAGCGCACTGACAGGGTACTATGGCTACACCTTC
CDR3 protein: CATSALTGYYGYTF

J gene: TRBJ2-3
clone size: few
V gene: TRBV7-9
D gene: NA
CDR3 DNA: TGTGCCAGTTCCTCTTCCACAGATACGCAGTATTTT
CDR3 protein: CASSSSTDTQYF

J gene: TRBJ2-7
clone size: few
V gene: TRBV5-3
D gene: NA
CDR3 DNA: TGTGCCAGCAGCAGTTTACGCGGCTACGAGCAGTACTTC
CDR3 protein: CASSSLRGYEQYF

J gene: TRBJ2-5
clone size: few
V gene: TRBV7-9
D gene: TRBD2
CDR3 DNA: TGTGCCAGCAGCTTAGGGACTAGCGGAGAGACCCAGTACTTC
CDR3 protein: CASSLGTSGETQYF

J gene: TRBJ2-7
clone size: few
V gene: TRBV5-6
D gene: TRBD2
CDR3 DNA: TGTGCCAGCAGCCGAGGCGGGGGGGCCTACGAGCAGTACTTC
CDR3 protein: CASSRGGGAYEQYF

J gene: TRBJ2-7
clone size: NA
V gene: TRBV28
D gene: TRBD1
CDR3 DNA: TGTGCCAGCAGTTCCGCACAGGGGAGCGAGCAGTACTTC
CDR3 protein: CASSSAQGSEQYF

J gene: TRBJ2-5
clone size: few
V gene: TRBV7-2
D gene: TRBD2
CDR3 DNA: TGTGCCAGCAGCTTAGTGCGAGCGGGGGAAGAGACCCAGTACTTC
CDR3 protein: CASSLVRAGEETQYF

J gene: TRBJ2-4
clone size: few
V gene: TRBV5-4
D gene: NA
CDR3 DNA: TGTGCCAGCAGTCCGGGCGGGGTACGGGCCAAAAACATTCAGTACTTC
CDR3 protein: CASSPGGVRAKNIQYF

J gene: TRBJ1-5
clone size: NA
V gene: TRBV19
D gene: TRBD1
CDR3 DNA: TGTGCCAGTAGTATATGGATTGGACAGGGAGAGCAGCCCCAGCATTTT
CDR3 protein: CASSIWIGQGEQPQHF

J gene: TRBJ2-3
clone size: NA
V gene: TRBV5-1
D gene: TRBD2
CDR3 DNA: TGCGCCAGCAGCCCCCCGGTAGCGGGGGCGACAGATACGCAGTATTTT
CDR3 protein: CASSPPVAGATDTQYF

J gene: TRBJ1-2
clone size: NA
V gene: TRBV6-6
D gene: NA
CDR3 DNA: TGTGCCAGCAGTTCCCTACCGGGACACCAATTCTATGGCTACACCTTC
CDR3 protein: CASSSLPGHQFYGYTF

J gene: TRBJ2-5
clone size: few
V gene: TRBV6-6
D gene: NA
CDR3 DNA: TGTGCCAGCAGCTTCAGCGTGGAAGAGACCCAGTACTTC
CDR3 protein: CASSFSVEETQYF

J gene: TRBJ2-5
clone size: NA
V gene: TRBV7-8
D gene: NA
CDR3 DNA: TGTGCCAGCAGCGCGCATGTGGGCCAACAAGAGACCCAGTACTTC
CDR3 protein: CASSAHVGQQETQYF

J gene: TRBJ2-7
clone size: medium-sized
V gene: TRBV27
D gene: TRBD2
CDR3 DNA: TGTGCCAGCAGTTCCCTAACTAGCGGGAGGAAGTCCTACGAGCAGTACTTC
CDR3 protein: CASSSLTSGRKSYEQYF

J gene: TRBJ2-3
clone size: few
V gene: TRBV28
D gene: TRBD2
CDR3 DNA: TGTGCCAGCAGTCCGACGGGCGGGGGTTTGGATACGCAGTATTTT
CDR3 protein: CASSPTGGGLDTQYF

J gene: TRBJ2-7
clone size: medium-sized
V gene: TRBV5-6
D gene: NA
CDR3 DNA: TGTGCCAGCAGCTTCTGGCTAGCGGAGCAGTACTTC
CDR3 protein: CASSFWLAEQYF